These 20 T cell receptor beta chains originate from one sample sequenced in a study of shared clonotypes between healthy human individuals. Here immunoSEQ multiplex PCR was the method, and the copy in TCRdb shows in-frame clones only, minus some. The data hold approximately 470,000 clones, with over 70% observed a single time. Sequencing input: PBMCs. These receptors originate from a woman between 35 and 50 years old in good health. Some clones in this sample may be carry-over from other donors' samples.

This rearrangement joins TRBV14 to TRBJ2-4, with a weak D call TRBD1 (5 bases). V lost 0 bases and J lost 1, with 7 bases in between. CDR1 and CDR2 from the germline V gene are SGHDN and FVKESK. The CDR3 sequence is 15 residues long. The CDR3 loop is CASSQDQGAKNIQYF. The DNA for the CDR3 is TGTGCCAGCAGCCAAGATCAGGGCGCCAAAAACATTCAGTACTTC.

The rearrangement joins TRBV28 to TRBJ1-4, with 7 bases aligning to TRBD1. With 5 bases clipped from V and 8 bases from J, the junction kept 8 bases outside the gene matches. This CDR3 comprises 14 residues. In germline, CDR1 is MDHEN, CDR2 SYDVKM. CDR3 sequence: CASSADRAGEKLFF. CDR3 sequence (DNA): TGTGCCAGCAGTGCCGACAGGGCCGGAGAAAAACTGTTTTTT.

On this clone: A read error is the likely source, as a far larger clone sits one nucleotide away. The CDR3 does not end in the conserved phenylalanine or tryptophan, so this is likely a read error. The chain links TRBV4-1 to TRBJ1-1; a possible D gene is TRBD1 (5 bases). V lost 1 base and J 1 base, leaving 10 bases between the germline ends. Looked up from germline, CDR1 is MGHRA and CDR2 is YSYEKL. The CDR3 extends over 15 amino acids. CDR3 protein: CASSQGLTGNTEAFL. The CDR3 coding sequence is TGCGCCAGCAGCCAAGGCCTTACAGGGAACACTGAAGCTTTCCTT.

The sample holds a few counts of this clone. The chain links TRBV28 to TRBJ2-1; TRBD2 matches at 12 bases. Germline CDR1 MDHEN, CDR2 SYDVKM. This CDR3 is built from 17 residues. V shed 6 bases and J 5 bases; nucleotides not matched to a gene: 11. The CDR3 nucleotides read TGTGCCAGCAGGAGATACTTGGGACTAGCGGGCGACAATGAGCAGTTCTTC. Translating it yields CASRRYLGLAGDNEQFF. The full variable domain, completed using reference TRBV28 and TRBJ2-1, is DVKVTQSSRYLVKRTGEKVFLECVQDMDHENMFWYRQDPGLGLRLIYFSYDVKMKEKGDIPEGYSVSREKKERFSLILESASTNQTSMYLCASRRYLGLAGDNEQFFGPGTRLTVL.

V usage is TRBV21-1 and J usage is TRBJ2-7; the table names TRBD2, a call not compared with the DNA. TRBV21-1 is a pseudogene segment. The CDR3 runs to 14 residues. DNA for the CDR3: TGTGCCAGCAGCCCTCGGAGGGCCGGGTACGAGCAGTACTTC. This sequence encodes CASSPRRAGYEQYF.

Concerning this clone: One base separates it from a far larger clone, so it is likely a read error. Different DNA sequences within this sample yield the same CDR3. The rearrangement links TRBV27 to TRBJ2-7, with a possible D match to TRBD2 (5 bases). Germline CDR1 and CDR2: MNHEY and SMNVEV (reference sequence). This CDR3 spans 15 amino acids. Here the CDR3 reads CASSFSMGSDYEQYF. In DNA form, the CDR3 reads TGCGCCAGCAGTTTTTCGATGGGGAGTGACTACGAGCAGTACTTC.

Note on this clone: An end of the junction differs from the germline gene, which may be a read error. This sequence joins TRBV27 and TRBJ1-3; the D is unclear. Germline CDR1 MNHEY, CDR2 SMNVEV (reference sequence). The CDR3 totals 15 residues. For the CDR3, the DNA is TGTGCCAGCAGTTTATCAGGGAACTCTGGGAACACCATATATTTT. Amino acids: CASSLSGNSGNTIYF.

This clone was found many times. The chain carries TRBV11-2 and TRBJ2-5; TRBD1 is a possible D gene (6 bases). Germline loops: CDR1 SGHAT, CDR2 FQNNGV. The CDR3 spans 16 residues. V gave up 4 bases and J gave up 1 base, with 16 bases separating them. CDR3: CASSSNSGAPQETQYF. The CDR3 DNA sequence: TGTGCCAGCAGCTCAAACTCAGGGGCCCCCCAAGAGACCCAGTACTTC.

V and J are TRBV5-1 and TRBJ2-2, with D possibly matching TRBD1 (6 bases). V was pared by 4 bases and J by 5 bases, with 12 bases between. Per germline, CDR1 SGHRS and CDR2 YFSETQ. The CDR3 runs 14 residues. This CDR3 reads CASSQGPGTGELFF. In DNA, the CDR3 is TGCGCCAGCAGCCAGGGGCCCGGAACCGGGGAGCTGTTTTTT.

CDR3 protein: CASSRDYQETQYF. Here the CDR3 DNA reads TGTGCCAGCTCACGGGATTACCAAGAGACCCAGTACTTC. The rearrangement joins TRBV18 to TRBJ2-5, with unresolved D. Germline CDR1 KGHSH, CDR2 LQKENI. The CDR3 is 13 residues long. V gave up 4 bases and J gave up 0 bases, with 6 bases separating them.

This sequence joins TRBV19 and TRBJ2-7; 15 bases map to TRBD2. J was trimmed by 1 base and V by 4 bases; bases with no gene match: 2. Per germline, CDR1 LNHDA and CDR2 SQIVND (reference sequence). The CDR3 covers 16 residues. The CDR3 protein is CASSTGTSGGSYEQYF. CDR3 sequence (DNA): TGTGCCAGTAGTACCGGGACTAGCGGGGGGTCCTACGAGCAGTACTTC.

Turning to this clone: A much more abundant neighbour one base away suggests this may be a read error. The same CDR3 also results from other DNA sequences found in this sample. This rearrangement joins TRBV11-1 to TRBJ2-3; D may be TRBD1 (7 bases). The CDR3 loop spans 15 amino acids. Germline V gives CDR1 SGHAT, CDR2 FQDESV (reference sequence). The CDR3 is CASSLAGQSTDTQYF. CDR3 sequence (DNA): TGTGCAAGCAGCTTGGCGGGACAGAGCACAGATACGCAGTATTTT. The whole variable domain, remainder taken from reference TRBV11-1 and TRBJ2-3, is EAEVAQSPRYKITEKSQAVAFWCDPISGHATLYWYRQILGQGPELLVQFQDESVVDDSQLPKDRFSAERLKGVDSTLKIQPAELGDSAMYLCASSLAGQSTDTQYFGPGTRLTVL.

This rearrangement joins TRBV19 to TRBJ1-5; 10 nucleotides match TRBD1. This CDR3 contains 14 residues. Germline-derived CDR1 and CDR2 are LNHDA and SQIVND (reference sequence). V dropped 9 bases and J dropped 7; count of bases not matched to a gene: 9. In DNA, the CDR3 is TGTGCCAGCTGGGGACAGGGGTCGGGACAGCCCCAGCATTTT. Residues: CASWGQGSGQPQHF.

The chain couples TRBV19 to TRBJ2-7; the match to TRBD1 covers 8 bases. In germline, CDR1 is LNHDA, CDR2 SQIVND (reference sequence). V lost 5 bases to trimming and J lost 3 bases; unmatched junction nucleotides: 6. The CDR3 extends over 14 amino acids. CDR3 coding DNA: TGTGCCAGTAGTGTTCAGGGGGCAGGCTACGAGCAGTACTTC. It specifies CASSVQGAGYEQYF.

The J gene is TRBJ1-1, the V gene TRBV21-1. TRBV21-1 is assigned pseudogene status. The CDR3 runs 12 residues. The CDR3 DNA is TGTGCCAGCAGCAAGCCGGACACTGAAGCTTTCTTT. Encoded protein: CASSKPDTEAFF.

The CDR3 nucleotides are TGCAGCGTTGAAGATGGGCGAGCGGGAGTTTCTGGGGCCAACGTCCTGACTTTC. It translates to CSVEDGRAGVSGANVLTF. This chain uses TRBV29-1 with TRBJ2-6; TRBD2 matches 8 bases. After removal of 0 bases from V and 1 base from J, the junction contained 8 bases not matched to a gene. CDR1 SQVTM and CDR2 ANQGSEA come from the germline V gene. This CDR3 is built from 18 residues.

The chain combines TRBV4-1 with TRBJ2-7; weak D call: TRBD1 (5 bases). Germline V gives CDR1 MGHRA, CDR2 YSYEKL. The CDR3 extends over 18 amino acids. V was cut by 1 base and J by 6 bases, with 25 bases left in between. The CDR3 loop is CASSQGARARNGLSEQYF. As DNA, the CDR3 is TGCGCCAGCAGCCAAGGGGCCAGGGCTAGGAACGGCCTCTCCGAGCAGTACTTC.

The chain is built from TRBV29-1 and TRBJ1-1, with a possible D match to TRBD1 (6 bases). Per the germline V gene, CDR1 is SQVTM and CDR2 is ANQGSEA. The CDR3 spans 15 residues. Between the trimmed V and J ends, which lost 6 bases and 1 base, there was a span of 18 bases. CDR3 DNA sequence: TGCAGCGTGAAGGACAGAGGGGTGGGGAACACTGAAGCTTTCTTT. It encodes CSVKDRGVGNTEAFF.

The chain carries TRBV7-2 and TRBJ1-4, with 11 bases lining up with TRBD1. With 3 bases clipped from V and 7 bases from J, the junction kept 4 bases outside the gene matches. CDR1 SGHTA and CDR2 FQGNSA come from the germline V gene. CDR3 length: 15 residues. In nucleotides, the CDR3 is TGTGCCAGCAGCTTCCGGGGGACAGGGGGTGAAAAACTGTTTTTT. Translation: CASSFRGTGGEKLFF.

The rearrangement links TRBV5-1 to TRBJ2-2; D is ambiguous. V gave up 0 bases and J gave up 3 bases, with 15 bases separating them. This CDR3 has 17 residues. Germline CDR1 reads SGHRS; CDR2 reads YFSETQ. The CDR3 protein is CASSLAPVQQDTGELFF. CDR3 DNA: TGCGCCAGCAGCTTGGCCCCGGTCCAGCAGGACACCGGGGAGCTGTTTTTT.